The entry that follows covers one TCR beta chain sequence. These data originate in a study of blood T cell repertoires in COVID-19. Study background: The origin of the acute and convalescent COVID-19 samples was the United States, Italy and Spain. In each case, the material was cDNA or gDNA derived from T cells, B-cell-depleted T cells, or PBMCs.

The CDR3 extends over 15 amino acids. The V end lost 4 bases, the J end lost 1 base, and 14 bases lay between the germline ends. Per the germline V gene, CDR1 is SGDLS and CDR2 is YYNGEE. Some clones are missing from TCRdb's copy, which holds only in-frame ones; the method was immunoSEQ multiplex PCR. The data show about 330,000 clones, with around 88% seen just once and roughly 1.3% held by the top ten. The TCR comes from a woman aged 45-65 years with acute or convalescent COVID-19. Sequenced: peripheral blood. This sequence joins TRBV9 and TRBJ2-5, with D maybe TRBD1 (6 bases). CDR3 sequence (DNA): TGTGCCAGCAGCCCGGCCGGACAGTCCCAAGAGACCCAGTACTTC. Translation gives CASSPAGQSQETQYF.